This entry is about one T cell receptor (beta chain). Its antigen is still unknown. The source of the sample is a study of Tregs in tolerant kidney transplant recipients. Overall study results and limits: Validation in larger populations is needed because few patients were studied.

Only in-frame clones appear in the TCRdb table, and some are missing; sequencing was by immunoSEQ multiplex PCR. The data contain around 120,000 clones, 92% of them singletons. The CDR3 has 17 residues. Germline V gene lookup returns CDR1 MGHRA and CDR2 YSYEKL. V dropped 4 bases and J dropped 4; count of bases not matched to a gene: 12. Unstimulated Tregs (CD4+CD25+CD127-) and CD4+CD25- non-Tregs were sorted from PBMCs. This rearrangement joins TRBV4-1 to TRBJ2-5; 10 nucleotides line up with TRBD1. The TCR comes from a human donor in good health. Material for sequencing was CD4+ T cells from blood. CDR3 sequence reads: CASSPLVRQGARETQYF. The CDR3 nucleotides read TGCGCCAGCAGCCCGCTCGTCCGACAGGGGGCGCGAGAGACCCAGTACTTC.